There are many counts of the clone carrying this TCR beta chain. Its antigen is undetermined. The data were obtained in a study of CD8 T cells in ankylosing spondylitis. Findings and limits, study-wide: Apparently characteristic of ankylosing spondylitis blood was a TCR beta motif (eight highly homologous variants). The authors reported significant enrichment of disease-linked clones in matched ankylosing spondylitis synovial fluid.

V lost 2 bases, J lost 4 bases, and 5 bases stayed unmatched. The CDR3 is made up of 15 amino acids. TCRdb analysed the 5' RACE reads with MiXCR anew, one entry per CDR3 protein. This sample yields 200,000 to 300,000 distinct CDR3 sequences, of which 8.6% are seen a single time; 6.8% belongs to the top ten. The rearrangement joins TRBV12-3 or TRBV12-4 to TRBJ2-1; 7 bases line up with TRBD1. Sequencing was done on a sample of blood, either unsorted or a sorted T cell fraction (not recorded which). This receptor was taken from a male donor with ankylosing spondylitis or in good health (not recorded which). The CDR3 region is CASSLTGQHYNEQFF. The CDR3 region has the DNA TGTGCCAGCAGTTTAACGGGACAGCATTACAATGAGCAGTTCTTC.